Each of the 3 T cell receptor beta chains below was sequenced from the same sample in a study of blood T cell repertoires in COVID-19. Profiled with immunoSEQ multiplex PCR; TCRdb holds only in-frame clones, not every one. The profile shows roughly 59,000 clones, 65% to 85% of them singletons. The sample was peripheral blood. Every receptor here comes from a woman between 45 and 65 years old with active or convalescent COVID-19.

The gene calls are TRBV7-9 and TRBJ1-3, with a tentative D call TRBD1 (6 bases). The CDR3 runs to 14 residues. V was pared by 5 bases and J by 2 bases, with 10 bases between. CDR1 is SEHNR, CDR2 FQNEAQ, per germline (reference sequence). The DNA for the CDR3 is TGTGCCAGCAGCGTCAACAGGGCTGGAAACACCATATATTTT. Protein: CASSVNRAGNTIYF.

This chain connects TRBV5-1 to TRBJ1-1; no firm D call. The germline V gene encodes CDR1 SGHRS and CDR2 YFSETQ. CDR3 length: 15 residues. Trimming removed 4 bases at V and 3 bases at J, with 16 bases between. This CDR3 reads CASSTENVGYTEAFF. For the CDR3, the DNA is TGCGCCAGCAGCACGGAGAATGTCGGGTACACTGAAGCTTTCTTT.

V gene TRBV4-1 combines with J gene TRBJ2-7, with D perhaps matching TRBD2 (5 bases). Per the germline V gene, CDR1 is MGHRA and CDR2 is YSYEKL. This CDR3 has 14 amino acids. The V end was cut by 5 bases, the J end by 5 bases, with 16 bases between. CDR3 coding DNA: TGCGCCAGCAGCTTCCGGGAACCTTCCCACGAGCAGTACTTC. Translating gives CASSFREPSHEQYF.